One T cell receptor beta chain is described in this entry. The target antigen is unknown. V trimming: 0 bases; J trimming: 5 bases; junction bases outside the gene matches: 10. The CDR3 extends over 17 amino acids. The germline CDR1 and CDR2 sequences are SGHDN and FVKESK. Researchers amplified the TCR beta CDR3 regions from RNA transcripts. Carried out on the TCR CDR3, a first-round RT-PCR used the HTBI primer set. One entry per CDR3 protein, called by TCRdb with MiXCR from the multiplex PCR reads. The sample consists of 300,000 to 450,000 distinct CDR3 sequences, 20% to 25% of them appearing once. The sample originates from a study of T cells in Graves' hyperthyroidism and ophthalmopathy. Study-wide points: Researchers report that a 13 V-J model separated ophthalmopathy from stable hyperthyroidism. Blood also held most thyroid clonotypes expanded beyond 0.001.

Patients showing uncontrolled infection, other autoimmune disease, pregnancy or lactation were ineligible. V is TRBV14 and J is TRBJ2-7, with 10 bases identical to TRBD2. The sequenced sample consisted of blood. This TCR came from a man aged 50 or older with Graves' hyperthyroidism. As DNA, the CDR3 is TGTGCCAGCAGCCAAGAACCCCCTAGCGGGAGTTTTAACGAGCAGTACTTC. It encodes CASSQEPPSGSFNEQYF.